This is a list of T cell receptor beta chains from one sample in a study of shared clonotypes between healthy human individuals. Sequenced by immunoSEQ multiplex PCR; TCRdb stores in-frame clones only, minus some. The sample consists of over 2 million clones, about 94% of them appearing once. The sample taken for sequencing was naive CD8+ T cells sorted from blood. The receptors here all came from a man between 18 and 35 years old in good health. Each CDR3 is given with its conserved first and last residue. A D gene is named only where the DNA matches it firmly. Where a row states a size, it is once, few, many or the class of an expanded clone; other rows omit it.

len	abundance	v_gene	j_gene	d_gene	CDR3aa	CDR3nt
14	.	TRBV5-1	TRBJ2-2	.	CASSPQGNTGELFF	TGCGCCAGCAGCCCACAGGGTAACACCGGGGAGCTGTTTTTT
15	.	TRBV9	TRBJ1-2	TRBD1	CASSVGAGQGDGYTF	TGTGCCAGCAGCGTAGGAGCGGGACAGGGGGATGGCTACACCTTC
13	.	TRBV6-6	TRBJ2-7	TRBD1	CASDSRDSYEQYF	TGTGCCAGTGACTCCCGGGACAGCTACGAGCAGTACTTC
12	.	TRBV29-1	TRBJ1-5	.	CSVGAGDQPQHF	TGCAGCGTTGGGGCCGGGGATCAGCCCCAGCATTTT
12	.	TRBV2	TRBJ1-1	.	CATGALGTEAFF	TGTGCCACAGGGGCCTTGGGGACTGAAGCTTTCTTT
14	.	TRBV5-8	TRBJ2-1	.	CASTLGGAYNEQFF	TGTGCCAGCACCTTAGGGGGGGCCTACAATGAGCAGTTCTTC
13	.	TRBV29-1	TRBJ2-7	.	CSVEGDHSYEQYF	TGCAGCGTTGAAGGGGACCACTCCTACGAGCAGTACTTC
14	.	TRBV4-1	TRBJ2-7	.	CASSQVGLLLEQYF	TGCGCCAGCAGCCAAGTAGGGCTCCTGCTCGAGCAGTACTTC
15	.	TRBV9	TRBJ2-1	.	CASSVAGRENNEQFF	TGTGCCAGCAGCGTAGCGGGACGGGAAAACAATGAGCAGTTCTTC
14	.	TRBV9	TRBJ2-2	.	CASSALTDTGELFF	TGTGCCAGCAGCGCCCTTACCGACACCGGGGAGCTGTTTTTT
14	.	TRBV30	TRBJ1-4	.	CAWSVGAGVEKLFF	TGTGCCTGGAGTGTAGGTGCCGGGGTTGAAAAACTGTTTTTT
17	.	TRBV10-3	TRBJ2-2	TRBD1	CAISEGTTGGPGGELFF	TGTGCCATCAGTGAGGGGACGACAGGGGGTCCTGGCGGGGAGCTGTTTTTT
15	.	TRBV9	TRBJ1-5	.	CASSVDGNSNQPQHF	TGTGCCAGCAGCGTAGACGGAAATAGCAATCAGCCCCAGCATTTT
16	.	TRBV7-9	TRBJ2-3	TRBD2	CASSQGLAPSTDTQYF	TGTGCCAGCAGCCAGGGACTAGCGCCTAGCACAGATACGCAGTATTTT
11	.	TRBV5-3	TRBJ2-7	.	CARSPAIEQYF	TGTGCCAGAAGCCCTGCGATTGAGCAGTACTTC
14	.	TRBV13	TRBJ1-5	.	CASTLGRSNQPQHF	TGTGCCAGCACCTTGGGACGGAGCAATCAGCCCCAGCATTTT
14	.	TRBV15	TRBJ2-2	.	CAPEQDANTGELFF	TGTGCCCCCGAACAGGACGCGAACACCGGGGAGCTGTTTTTT
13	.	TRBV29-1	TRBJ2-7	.	CSVSTGLPYEQYF	TGCAGCGTTTCTACCGGTCTCCCCTACGAGCAGTACTTC
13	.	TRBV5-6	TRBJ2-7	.	CASSEDTDYEQYF	TGTGCCAGCAGCGAAGACACAGACTACGAGCAGTACTTC
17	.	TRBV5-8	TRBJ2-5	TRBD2	CASSSGTSGGPQETQYF	TGTGCCAGCAGCTCCGGGACTAGCGGGGGGCCCCAAGAGACCCAGTACTTC
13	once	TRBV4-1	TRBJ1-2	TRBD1	CASSREGAYGYTF	TGCGCCAGCAGCCGGGAGGGGGCCTATGGCTACACCTTC
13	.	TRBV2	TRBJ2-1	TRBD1	CASDTGANNEQFF	TGTGCCAGCGATACAGGGGCAAACAATGAGCAGTTCTTC
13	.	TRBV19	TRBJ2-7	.	CASSYRESYEQYF	TGTGCCAGTAGTTACCGGGAGTCCTACGAGCAGTACTTC
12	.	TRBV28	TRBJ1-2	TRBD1	CASRTGGDGYTF	TGTGCCAGCAGGACAGGGGGGGATGGCTACACCTTC